The next 13 T cell receptor beta chains were all read from a single sample in a study of blood T cell repertoires in COVID-19. The data were produced by immunoSEQ multiplex PCR, yet TCRdb's version contains in-frame clones alone and is incomplete. The sample lists about 51,000 clones, roughly 90% occurring once. The source material was peripheral blood. These receptors originate from a man in his 60s with acute or convalescent COVID-19.

The chain has TRBV2 and TRBJ2-7; TRBD1 agrees at 7 bases. Germline-derived CDR1 and CDR2 are SNHLY and FYNNEI. This CDR3 region has 16 residues. The V and J ends lost 0 bases and 2 bases, in that order; junction bases with no gene match: 7. The CDR3 protein is CASSEAQGTDTYEQYF. DNA of the CDR3: TGTGCCAGCAGTGAAGCGCAGGGGACAGATACCTACGAGCAGTACTTC.

The chain employs TRBV6-4 and TRBJ2-3, with 10 bases lining up with TRBD2. CDR1 is MRHNA, CDR2 SNTAGT, per germline. Trimming at V came to 2 bases and at J to 1 base, leaving 6 bases not matched to a gene. The CDR3 covers 17 residues. As DNA, the CDR3 is TGTGCCAGCAGTGACACACCCGGGACTAGCGGCACAGATACGCAGTATTTT. Its protein is CASSDTPGTSGTDTQYF.

This clone has more than one count but fewer than ten. The V and J genes are TRBV9 and TRBJ2-7; possibly TRBD2 for D (6 bases). There are 16 residues in the CDR3. CDR1 is SGDLS, CDR2 YYNGEE, per germline. V lost 0 bases and J 2 bases, leaving 15 bases between the germline ends. CDR3 protein: CASSVDPGTQTYEQYF. The CDR3 DNA reads TGTGCCAGCAGCGTAGACCCCGGGACTCAGACCTACGAGCAGTACTTC.

The gene calls are TRBV7-9 and TRBJ2-5; the D is unclear. Trimming stripped 6 bases from V and 5 bases from J, with 10 bases between. The CDR3 runs to 12 residues. Germline V gene data show CDR1 as SEHNR and CDR2 as FQNEAQ (reference sequence). The CDR3 spells CASSLQFETQYF. As DNA, the CDR3 is TGTGCCAGCAGTCTCCAGTTCGAGACCCAGTACTTC.

The chain couples TRBV5-1 to TRBJ2-1; D may be TRBD2 (6 bases). V was clipped by 4 bases and J by 4 bases, with 15 bases between them. This CDR3 contains 15 residues. Germline CDR1 SGHRS, CDR2 YFSETQ. CDR3: CASSPGGTEYNEQFF. The CDR3 nucleotides are TGCGCCAGCAGCCCAGGAGGGACGGAATACAATGAGCAGTTCTTC.

The chain couples TRBV7-3 to TRBJ1-1; perhaps TRBD1 as D (5 bases). Trimming took 3 bases from V and 3 from J, leaving 11 bases between them. The CDR3 covers 14 residues. CDR1 and CDR2 from the germline V gene are SGHTA and FQGTGA. DNA for the CDR3: TGTGCCAGCAGCTTGGGAGGGACGGACACTGAAGCTTTCTTT. This encodes CASSLGGTDTEAFF.

This clone was counted a single time. The chain carries TRBV7-2 and TRBJ2-3; TRBD2 matches at 9 bases. V shed 5 bases, J shed 2 bases, and the junction held 5 bases outside the gene matches. This CDR3 contains 15 residues. The germline CDR1 and CDR2 sequences are SGHTA and FQGNSA. CDR3 DNA: TGTGCCAGCAGCCCCCTAGCGGGGACCACAGATACGCAGTATTTT. Amino acids: CASSPLAGTTDTQYF.

This clone has a handful of counts. DNA of the CDR3: TGTGCCAGCAGCCTCGGGAGCACAGATACGCAGTATTTT. It yields the protein CASSLGSTDTQYF. The rearrangement joins TRBV5-5 to TRBJ2-3; no firm D call. The length of the CDR3 is 13 residues. In germline, CDR1 is SGHKS, CDR2 YYEKEE (reference sequence). V lost 4 bases, J lost 0 bases, and 6 bases lay in between.

This rearrangement joins TRBV6-2 or TRBV6-3 to TRBJ2-7; a weak D match, TRBD1 (6 bases). The CDR3 is 14 residues long. Germline values: CDR1 MNHEY, CDR2 SVGEGT. Trimming stripped 4 bases from V and 1 base from J, with 11 bases between. CDR3 sequence reads: CASSWTEPSYEQYF. The CDR3 bases are TGTGCCAGCAGTTGGACAGAACCTTCCTACGAGCAGTACTTC.

The rearrangement uses TRBV10-2 and TRBJ1-1; D unclear. Trimming stripped 4 bases from V and 1 base from J, with 7 bases between. In germline, CDR1 is WSHSY, CDR2 SAAADI. This CDR3 region has 13 residues. This chain's CDR3 is CASSGESNTEAFF. For the CDR3, the DNA is TGCGCCAGCAGTGGGGAGTCGAACACTGAAGCTTTCTTT.

The gene calls are TRBV5-8 and TRBJ2-1, with D perhaps matching TRBD1 (6 bases). The CDR3 totals 16 residues. Deletions cut 4 bases from V and 4 bases from J, with 18 bases between. Germline lookup yields CDR1 SGHTS and CDR2 YDEGEE. CDR3 amino acids: CASSGGNGQSYNEQFF. The CDR3, as DNA: TGTGCCAGCAGCGGCGGAAACGGACAGAGTTACAATGAGCAGTTCTTC.

This chain joins TRBV7-2 and TRBJ1-2, with D hard to call. This CDR3 is 12 amino acids long. V was cut by 6 bases and J by 8 bases, with 13 bases left in between. Germline CDR1 and CDR2: SGHTA and FQGNSA. CDR3 coding DNA: TGTGCCAGCAGTCAATTCGCCGGGGGCTACACCTTC. This encodes CASSQFAGGYTF.

V gene TRBV29-1 combines with J gene TRBJ2-7; D gene uncertain. The CDR3 sequence is 13 residues long. The V end was cut by 4 bases, the J end by 3 bases, with 13 bases between. Germline V gene sequence: CDR1 SQVTM, CDR2 ANQGSEA. CDR3 in DNA: TGCAGCGTTGTTACGGGTAACAACTACGAGCAGTACTTC. Amino acid sequence: CSVVTGNNYEQYF.